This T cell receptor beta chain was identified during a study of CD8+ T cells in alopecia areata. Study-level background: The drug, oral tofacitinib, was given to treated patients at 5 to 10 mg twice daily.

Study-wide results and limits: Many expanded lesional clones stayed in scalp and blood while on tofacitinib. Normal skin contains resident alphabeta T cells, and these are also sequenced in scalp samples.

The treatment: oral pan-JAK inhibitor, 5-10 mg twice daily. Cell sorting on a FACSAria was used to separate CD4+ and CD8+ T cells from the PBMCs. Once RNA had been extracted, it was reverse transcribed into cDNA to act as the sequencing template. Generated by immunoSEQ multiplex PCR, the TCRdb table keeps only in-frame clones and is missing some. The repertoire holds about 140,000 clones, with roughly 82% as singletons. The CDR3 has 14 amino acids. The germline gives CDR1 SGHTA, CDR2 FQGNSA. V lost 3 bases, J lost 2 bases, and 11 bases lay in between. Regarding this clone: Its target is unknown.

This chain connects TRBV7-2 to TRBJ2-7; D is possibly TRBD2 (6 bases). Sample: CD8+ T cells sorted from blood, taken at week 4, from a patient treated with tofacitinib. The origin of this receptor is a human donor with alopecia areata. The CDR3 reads CASSFFGGPYEQYF. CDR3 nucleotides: TGTGCCAGCAGCTTCTTCGGGGGACCCTACGAGCAGTACTTC.